These T cell receptor beta chains were read from a single sample in a study of early T cells in non-severe SARS-CoV-2 infection. TCRdb independently ran MiXCR on the 5' RACE reads; one entry per CDR3 protein. Found here are some 77,000 distinct CDR3 sequences, about 13% of them singletons; the top ten hold around 1.2%. Sequenced material: whole blood. The receptor source for this set is an adult who was a healthcare worker with PCR-confirmed SARS-CoV-2 infection or an uninfected control (not recorded which). Each CDR3 is given with its conserved first and last residue. Fields, in order: J gene, D gene, clone size, V gene, CDR3 DNA, CDR3 protein. A D gene is named only where the DNA matches it firmly. A clone size is listed for some rows: how often the clone was seen (once, few, many), or a class if it is expanded.

j_call: TRBJ2-1
d_call: TRBD2
clone_size: few
v_call: TRBV19
cdr3_nt: TGTGCCAGTGCTAGCGGGAGGGGGGTTTACAATGAGCAGTTCTTC
cdr3_aa: CASASGRGVYNEQFF

j_call: TRBJ1-2
d_call: NA
clone_size: many
v_call: TRBV12-3/TRBV12-4
cdr3_nt: TGTGCCAGCAGTTTATTCGGACGACCGGGCTATGGCTACACCTTC
cdr3_aa: CASSLFGRPGYGYTF

j_call: TRBJ2-7
d_call: TRBD2
clone_size: many
v_call: TRBV27
cdr3_nt: TGTGCCAGCAGCCCTGGGTCCAAATTGACAGGCTGGGGACTAGCGGGCGAGCAGTACTTC
cdr3_aa: CASSPGSKLTGWGLAGEQYF

j_call: TRBJ1-2
d_call: TRBD1
clone_size: many
v_call: TRBV27
cdr3_nt: TGTGCCAGCACCTCCGGGACAGGGGGCTTCTATGGCTACACCTTC
cdr3_aa: CASTSGTGGFYGYTF

j_call: TRBJ2-3
d_call: TRBD2
clone_size: few
v_call: TRBV6-1
cdr3_nt: TGTGCCAGCGAGGGGACTAGCGGGGGCACAGATACGCAGTATTTT
cdr3_aa: CASEGTSGGTDTQYF

j_call: TRBJ2-2
d_call: NA
clone_size: few
v_call: TRBV24-1
cdr3_nt: TGTGCCACCAGTGATTCAGAGACGGGACACCACAGAACTGTCGCCGGGGAGCTGTTTTTT
cdr3_aa: CATSDSETGHHRTVAGELFF

j_call: TRBJ1-3
d_call: NA
clone_size: few
v_call: TRBV27
cdr3_nt: TGTGCCAGCAGTTTACTTGGAGCTGGAAACACCATATATTTT
cdr3_aa: CASSLLGAGNTIYF

j_call: TRBJ2-5
d_call: TRBD2
clone_size: few
v_call: TRBV10-2
cdr3_nt: TGCGCCAGCACCTCCGGGACTAGCGGGGGGAAGACCCAGTACTTC
cdr3_aa: CASTSGTSGGKTQYF

j_call: TRBJ2-3
d_call: NA
clone_size: many
v_call: TRBV24-1
cdr3_nt: TGTGCCACCAGTGATTTATCCACAGATACGCAGTATTTT
cdr3_aa: CATSDLSTDTQYF

j_call: TRBJ1-6
d_call: TRBD1
clone_size: NA
v_call: TRBV7-2
cdr3_nt: TGTGCCAGCAGCTCCGGGACAGCGGACTATTCAGCCCTCCACTTT
cdr3_aa: CASSSGTADYSALHF

j_call: TRBJ2-7
d_call: NA
clone_size: NA
v_call: TRBV27
cdr3_nt: TGTGCCAGCAGTACCTCGTGGGGCTCCTACGAGCAGTACTTC
cdr3_aa: CASSTSWGSYEQYF

j_call: TRBJ2-7
d_call: NA
clone_size: many
v_call: TRBV5-1
cdr3_nt: TGCGCCAGCAGCTTTACTAGGAGGCACGAGCAGTACTTC
cdr3_aa: CASSFTRRHEQYF

j_call: TRBJ1-4
d_call: NA
clone_size: many
v_call: TRBV5-1
cdr3_nt: TGCGCCAGCAGCTTGGAGGGGGGATCTGAAAAACTGTTTTTT
cdr3_aa: CASSLEGGSEKLFF

j_call: TRBJ2-4
d_call: TRBD1
clone_size: few
v_call: TRBV7-9
cdr3_nt: TGTGCCAGCAGCTTAGTGGGACAGGCCAACATTCAGTACTTC
cdr3_aa: CASSLVGQANIQYF

j_call: TRBJ1-2
d_call: NA
clone_size: few
v_call: TRBV12-3/TRBV12-4
cdr3_nt: TGTGCCAGCAGTTTGACGGGGGGCTCGGGCTACACCTTC
cdr3_aa: CASSLTGGSGYTF

j_call: TRBJ2-3
d_call: NA
clone_size: NA
v_call: TRBV20-1
cdr3_nt: TGCAGTGCTCCATTCGCGGGAAGCACAGATACGCAGTATTTT
cdr3_aa: CSAPFAGSTDTQYF

j_call: TRBJ1-5
d_call: NA
clone_size: NA
v_call: TRBV5-4
cdr3_nt: TGTGCCAGCAGCTTGTGGGGGAGCAATCAGCCCCAGCATTTT
cdr3_aa: CASSLWGSNQPQHF

j_call: TRBJ1-4
d_call: NA
clone_size: once
v_call: TRBV20-1
cdr3_nt: TGCAGTGCTAGTAGAAGGGGGAAACAAACTATTAATGAAAAACTGTTTTTT
cdr3_aa: CSASRRGKQTINEKLFF

j_call: TRBJ2-3
d_call: NA
clone_size: many
v_call: TRBV28
cdr3_nt: TGTGCCAGCAGCCTAGGGGGGATTGGGACAGATACGCAGTATTTT
cdr3_aa: CASSLGGIGTDTQYF

j_call: TRBJ2-7
d_call: NA
clone_size: NA
v_call: TRBV11-2
cdr3_nt: TGTGCCAGCAGCTTAGGACGCTACGAGCAGTACTTC
cdr3_aa: CASSLGRYEQYF

j_call: TRBJ2-7
d_call: NA
clone_size: many
v_call: TRBV9
cdr3_nt: TGTGCCAGCAGCGGAGGGGGCGGGAGGCAGTACTTC
cdr3_aa: CASSGGGGRQYF

j_call: TRBJ2-2
d_call: NA
clone_size: many
v_call: TRBV19
cdr3_nt: TGTGCCAGTACTACCTCGGGGGAGCTGTTTTTT
cdr3_aa: CASTTSGELFF

j_call: TRBJ1-2
d_call: NA
clone_size: many
v_call: TRBV28
cdr3_nt: TGTGCCAGCAGTCAGCCCAGGGTATTAAACTATGGCTACACCTTC
cdr3_aa: CASSQPRVLNYGYTF

j_call: TRBJ2-3
d_call: NA
clone_size: NA
v_call: TRBV9
cdr3_nt: TGTGCCAGCAGTCCGACCCCTAGCACAGATACGCAGTATTTT
cdr3_aa: CASSPTPSTDTQYF

j_call: TRBJ2-1
d_call: TRBD2
clone_size: many
v_call: TRBV6-1
cdr3_nt: TGTGCCAGCAGTGATTCGGCGGCTAGCGGTAACAATGAGCAGTTCTTC
cdr3_aa: CASSDSAASGNNEQFF

j_call: TRBJ1-6
d_call: TRBD1
clone_size: many
v_call: TRBV2
cdr3_nt: TGTGCCAGAAAACCGGGACAGGGGTCGAATTCACCCCTCCACTTT
cdr3_aa: CARKPGQGSNSPLHF

j_call: TRBJ2-7
d_call: TRBD1
clone_size: NA
v_call: TRBV10-2
cdr3_nt: TGCGCCAGCAGTGAGTCGGTAGGGGGCTTAATTTACGAGCAGTACTTC
cdr3_aa: CASSESVGGLIYEQYF

j_call: TRBJ2-5
d_call: TRBD2
clone_size: NA
v_call: TRBV5-1
cdr3_nt: TGCGCCAGCAGCTCCAAGCCACTAGCGGGCTCCCTGGGGGAGACCCAGTACTTC
cdr3_aa: CASSSKPLAGSLGETQYF

j_call: TRBJ2-7
d_call: NA
clone_size: few
v_call: TRBV28
cdr3_nt: TGTGCCAGCAGTTTAGACCCCCAGAGTACATACGAGCAGTACTTC
cdr3_aa: CASSLDPQSTYEQYF

j_call: TRBJ2-3
d_call: NA
clone_size: many
v_call: TRBV9
cdr3_nt: TGTGCCAGCAGCGTAGTGGCCACGCCTGGGTCGCAGTATTTT
cdr3_aa: CASSVVATPGSQYF

j_call: TRBJ1-3
d_call: NA
clone_size: many
v_call: TRBV12-3/TRBV12-4
cdr3_nt: TGTGCCAGCAGCTCGACCGGACACCATCCCGGACCTGAAAACACCATATATTTT
cdr3_aa: CASSSTGHHPGPENTIYF

j_call: TRBJ1-4
d_call: NA
clone_size: NA
v_call: TRBV12-3/TRBV12-4
cdr3_nt: TGTGCCAGCAGTTTACCGGGAGAAAAACTGTTTTTT
cdr3_aa: CASSLPGEKLFF

j_call: TRBJ1-5
d_call: NA
clone_size: NA
v_call: TRBV6-6
cdr3_nt: TGTGCCAGCAGACAGGGCAATCAGCCCCAGCATTTT
cdr3_aa: CASRQGNQPQHF

j_call: TRBJ2-3
d_call: NA
clone_size: NA
v_call: TRBV4-1
cdr3_nt: TGCGCCAGCAGCCCCGTTTTGGGACGGGATGGAGATACGCAGTATTTT
cdr3_aa: CASSPVLGRDGDTQYF

j_call: TRBJ1-5
d_call: NA
clone_size: many
v_call: TRBV19
cdr3_nt: TGTGCCAGTACCCCGACAGCAAGCAATCAGCCCCAGCATTTT
cdr3_aa: CASTPTASNQPQHF

j_call: TRBJ2-3
d_call: TRBD2
clone_size: few
v_call: TRBV28
cdr3_nt: TGTGCCAGCAGTTTATGGGCTAGCGGGGACACAGATACGCAGTATTTT
cdr3_aa: CASSLWASGDTDTQYF

j_call: TRBJ2-7
d_call: NA
clone_size: NA
v_call: TRBV7-9
cdr3_nt: TGTGCCAGCAGCGGCCAACGTTCAGGGTCCTACGAGCAGTACTTC
cdr3_aa: CASSGQRSGSYEQYF

j_call: TRBJ2-1
d_call: NA
clone_size: NA
v_call: TRBV15
cdr3_nt: TGTGCCACCAGCAGAGATAAATTAGCGGATTACAATGAGCAGTTCTTC
cdr3_aa: CATSRDKLADYNEQFF

j_call: TRBJ2-3
d_call: TRBD1
clone_size: NA
v_call: TRBV15
cdr3_nt: TGTGCCACCAGCCCGCCAGGGGGTGATACGCAGTATTTT
cdr3_aa: CATSPPGGDTQYF